The sequence of this T cell receptor (beta chain) was determined in a study of blood T cell repertoires in COVID-19. Study as a whole: Material from acute and convalescent COVID-19 was sourced from the United States, Italy and Spain.

Authors' methods: Estimation of nucleated cell counts was performed using reference gene primer amplification. Profiled with immunoSEQ multiplex PCR; TCRdb holds only in-frame clones, not every one. That table is the source of V, J and clone size, and D and trimming were worked out from the DNA. Of 70,000 to 95,000 clones listed, around nine tenths were seen once; the top ten hold more than 2%. The sample holds one count of this clone. V was trimmed by 3 bases and J by 5 bases, leaving 8 bases between them. The CDR3 is 13 residues long. The clonotype originates from a man aged 50 to 60 with acute or convalescent COVID-19. The sample taken for sequencing was peripheral blood. The chain links TRBV12-3 or TRBV12-4 to TRBJ1-5, with D possibly being TRBD1 (5 bases). The CDR3 protein is CASSFGGDQPQHF. CDR3 coding DNA: TGTGCCAGCAGTTTCGGGGGGGATCAGCCCCAGCATTTT.